This TCR beta chain was identified during a study of blood T cell repertoires in COVID-19. Study-level information: Both acute and convalescent COVID-19 samples were obtained from the United States, Italy and Spain. The analysed material was cDNA or gDNA that came from T cells, B-cell-depleted T cells, or PBMCs.

The repertoire was sequenced with immunoSEQ multiplex PCR; TCRdb's copy has only in-frame clones and lacks some. The profile shows roughly 300,000 clones, just over 85% of them singletons. V was clipped by 0 bases and J by 0 bases, with 11 bases between them. The germline V gene has CDR1 KGHDR and CDR2 SFDVKD. The CDR3 extends over 16 amino acids. The sample holds one count of this clone. Sequencing was carried out using PBMCs or T cells enriched from blood (not recorded which). The gene calls are TRBV24-1 and TRBJ2-7, with D perhaps matching TRBD2 (6 bases). This TCR came from a man aged 25-40 years who had recovered from COVID-19. In DNA form, the CDR3 reads TGTGCCACCAGTGATTTGTGCCGGGAGAGCTCCTACGAGCAGTACTTC. Translated, it gives CATSDLCRESSYEQYF.